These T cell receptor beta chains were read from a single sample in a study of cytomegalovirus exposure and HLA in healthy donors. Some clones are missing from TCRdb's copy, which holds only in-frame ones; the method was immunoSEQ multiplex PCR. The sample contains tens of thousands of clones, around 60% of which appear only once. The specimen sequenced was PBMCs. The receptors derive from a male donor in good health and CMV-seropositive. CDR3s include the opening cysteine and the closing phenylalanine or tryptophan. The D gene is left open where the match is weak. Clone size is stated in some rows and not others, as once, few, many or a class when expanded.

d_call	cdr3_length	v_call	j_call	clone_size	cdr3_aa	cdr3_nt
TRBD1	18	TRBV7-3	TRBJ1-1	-	CASSFRDRGSPMRTEAFF	TGTGCCAGCAGCTTCCGGGACAGGGGGTCACCCATGAGAACTGAAGCTTTCTTT
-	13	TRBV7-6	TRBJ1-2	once	CASSFRGPYGYTF	TGTGCCAGCAGCTTCAGGGGACCCTATGGCTACACCTTC
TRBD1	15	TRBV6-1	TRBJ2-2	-	CASKWGQGNTGELFF	TGTGCCAGCAAGTGGGGACAGGGGAACACCGGGGAGCTGTTTTTT
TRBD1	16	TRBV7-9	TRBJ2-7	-	CASSFTGGLSSYEQYF	TGTGCCAGCAGCTTTACAGGGGGTCTTTCCTCCTACGAGCAGTACTTC
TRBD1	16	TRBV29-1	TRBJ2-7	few	CSVEDRGTGQIYEQYF	TGCAGCGTTGAAGATCGGGGGACAGGTCAGATTTACGAGCAGTACTTC
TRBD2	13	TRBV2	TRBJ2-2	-	CASSGGATGELFF	TGTGCCAGTAGCGGGGGGGCCACCGGGGAGCTGTTTTTT
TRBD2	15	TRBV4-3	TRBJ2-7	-	CASSLGVAGGREQYF	TGCGCCAGCAGCCTGGGCGTAGCGGGAGGCCGTGAGCAGTACTTC
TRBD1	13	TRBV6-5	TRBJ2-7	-	CASTPTGSYEQYF	TGTGCCAGCACCCCGACAGGGAGCTACGAGCAGTACTTC
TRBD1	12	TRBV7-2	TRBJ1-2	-	CATPQGAHGYTF	TGTGCCACCCCTCAGGGGGCTCATGGCTACACCTTC
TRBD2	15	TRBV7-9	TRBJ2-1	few	CASSLNLAGNNEQFF	TGTGCCAGCAGCTTAAATCTAGCGGGGAATAATGAGCAGTTCTTC
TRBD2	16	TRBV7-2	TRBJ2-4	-	CASSYSGRWGKNIQYF	TGTGCCAGCAGCTACTCCGGGAGGTGGGGCAAAAACATTCAGTACTTC
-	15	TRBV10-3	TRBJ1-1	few	CAISLYEGGNTEAFF	TGTGCCATCAGTCTGTACGAGGGAGGGAACACTGAAGCTTTCTTT
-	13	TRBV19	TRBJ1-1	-	CASSLGLDTEAFF	TGTGCCAGTAGTCTGGGCCTTGACACTGAAGCTTTCTTT
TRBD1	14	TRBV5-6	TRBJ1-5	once	CASSRGQGNQPQHF	TGTGCCAGCAGCAGGGGACAGGGAAATCAGCCCCAGCATTTT
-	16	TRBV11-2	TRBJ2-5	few	CASSLGARTSGETQYF	TGTGCCAGCAGCTTAGGAGCGCGTACCTCGGGAGAGACCCAGTACTTC
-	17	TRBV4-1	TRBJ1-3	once	CASSQDVSPRAGNTIYF	TGCGCCAGCAGCCAAGATGTGTCCCCCCGGGCTGGAAACACCATATATTTT
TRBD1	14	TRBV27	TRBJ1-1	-	CASSFTTGLTEAFF	TGTGCCAGCAGTTTTACGACAGGGCTCACTGAAGCTTTCTTT
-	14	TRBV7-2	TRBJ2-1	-	CASSAAGGGDEQFF	TGTGCCAGCAGCGCAGCAGGGGGAGGCGATGAGCAGTTCTTC
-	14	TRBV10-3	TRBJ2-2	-	CAISEPGDTGELFF	TGTGCCATCAGTGAACCGGGTGACACCGGGGAGCTGTTTTTT
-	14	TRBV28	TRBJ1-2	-	CASSLTASRGGYTF	TGTGCCAGCAGTTTAACGGCCTCTCGAGGGGGCTACACCTTC
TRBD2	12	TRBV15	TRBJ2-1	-	CATGTRTSGPFF	TGTGCCACCGGCACCCGGACTAGCGGCCCGTTCTTC
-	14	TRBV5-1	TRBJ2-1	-	CASSPLGRDNEQFF	TGCGCCAGCAGCCCATTAGGCCGGGACAATGAGCAGTTCTTC
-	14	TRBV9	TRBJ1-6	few	CASSVDPVDSPLHF	TGTGCCAGCAGCGTAGACCCAGTGGATTCACCCCTCCACTTT